A selection of T cell receptor beta chains follows, all from one sample in a study of Ad26.COV2.S vaccination and SARS-CoV-2 variants. Measured with immunoSEQ multiplex PCR; TCRdb has only the in-frame clones, and not every one. This table holds some 450,000 clones, about 90% found once. The specimen comprised peripheral blood, sampled in a trial of Ad26.COV2.S vaccine versus placebo. These TCRs come from a person aged 18-65 years who received the Ad26.COV2.S COVID-19 vaccine or a placebo. Each CDR3 is given with its conserved first and last residue. D genes are given only for firm matches. Clone size is given for some rows only: seen once, a few or many times, or a class if the clone is expanded.

NA,15,NA,TRBJ2-1,TRBV7-2,TGTGCCAGCAGCTTAGTTGGGACAACAGACAATGAGCAGTTCTTC,CASSLVGTTDNEQFF
NA,15,TRBD1,TRBJ2-5,TRBV28,TGTGCCAGCAGTACCCCCGGGACAGGGGAAGAGACCCAGTACTTC,CASSTPGTGEETQYF
NA,15,NA,TRBJ2-5,TRBV5-1,TGCGCCAGCGACCTCGGTGGGGGAGTAGGGGAGACCCAGTACTTC,CASDLGGGVGETQYF
NA,14,NA,TRBJ2-3,TRBV6-5,TGTGCCAGCAGTCAAAGCCTGACGACGGATACGCAGTATTTT,CASSQSLTTDTQYF
NA,14,NA,TRBJ2-5,TRBV29-1,TGCAGCGCGGACAGGGAGGGGGTAGGAGAGACCCAGTACTTC,CSADREGVGETQYF
NA,15,TRBD1,TRBJ2-3,TRBV10-3,TGTGCCATCAGTGTAGGGACAGGGATCGGAAATACGCAGTATTTT,CAISVGTGIGNTQYF
NA,15,NA,TRBJ2-5,TRBV5-6,TGTGCCAGCAGCTTGGCCATAGCTAGCCAAGAGACCCAGTACTTC,CASSLAIASQETQYF
NA,15,NA,TRBJ2-2,TRBV28,TGTGCCAGCAGCCTTGGAGACGGAAACACCGGGGAGCTGTTTTTT,CASSLGDGNTGELFF
NA,14,TRBD1,TRBJ2-7,TRBV6-4,TGTGCCAGCAGTACAGGGGTTTGTACCCACGAGCAGTACTTC,CASSTGVCTHEQYF
once,15,NA,TRBJ1-5,TRBV7-9,TGTGCCAGCAGCTTAGAAGGGCACGCAACCCAGCCCCAGCATTTT,CASSLEGHATQPQHF
once,16,NA,TRBJ2-6,TRBV5-1,TGCGCCAGCAGCTTGAGAGCAGGGTCTGGGGCCAACGTCCTGACTTTC,CASSLRAGSGANVLTF
NA,16,TRBD2,TRBJ2-5,TRBV3-1/TRBV3-2,TGTGCCAGCAAGAAGACTAGCGGAGCGGAGGAGGAGACCCAGTACTTC,CASKKTSGAEEETQYF
NA,11,NA,TRBJ2-5,TRBV2,TGTGCCAGCGGGGCCGAAGAGACCCAGTACTTC,CASGAEETQYF
NA,15,TRBD2,TRBJ2-7,TRBV6-6,TGTGCCAGCAGTACCAATAGCGGGAGGTTTTACGAGCAGTACTTC,CASSTNSGRFYEQYF
NA,16,TRBD2,TRBJ2-5,TRBV5-1,TGCGCCAGCAGCCTGGGAGCGGGAGGACAAAGGGGGACCCAGTACTTC,CASSLGAGGQRGTQYF
once,14,TRBD2,TRBJ2-7,TRBV5-8,TGTGCCAGCAGCTTGCCTGGCGGGAGCTACGAGCAGTACTTC,CASSLPGGSYEQYF
NA,16,TRBD2,TRBJ2-7,TRBV28,TGTGCCAGCAGTTTAGAACCCACTAGCGTCTCCTACGAGCAGTACTTC,CASSLEPTSVSYEQYF
once,16,TRBD2,TRBJ2-7,TRBV11-1,TGTGCCAGCAGCTTAGGAGTAGCGGGAGGTTTGGACGAGCAGTACTTC,CASSLGVAGGLDEQYF
NA,15,NA,TRBJ1-3,TRBV28,TGTGCCAGCGGCGTCGCAGGAGCCATAGGAAACACCATATATTTT,CASGVAGAIGNTIYF
NA,16,NA,TRBJ2-2,TRBV21-1,TGTGCCAGCAGCAGGCAACTCCCGGGACCCGCGGGGGAGCTGTTTTTT,CASSRQLPGPAGELFF
NA,15,NA,TRBJ1-5,TRBV15,TGTGCCACCAGCAGAGAGGCCCTAAGCAATCAGCCCCAGCATTTT,CATSREALSNQPQHF
NA,14,NA,TRBJ1-5,TRBV5-8,TGTGCCAGCAGCTTGGTGGGCAGGGGTCAGCCCCAGCATTTT,CASSLVGRGQPQHF
NA,16,TRBD1,TRBJ2-4,TRBV24-1,TGTGCCACCAGTGAGGGACAGAGGGGAGCCAAAAACATTCAGTACTTC,CATSEGQRGAKNIQYF
NA,14,TRBD1,TRBJ2-4,TRBV29-1,TGCAGCGTTGAACGGGACAGCAACAAAAACATTCAGTACTTC,CSVERDSNKNIQYF
NA,17,NA,TRBJ1-5,TRBV6-2/TRBV6-3,TGTGCCAGCAGCCGAACCGGGCCAGCCCCTAGCAATCAGCCCCAGCATTTT,CASSRTGPAPSNQPQHF
few,14,TRBD1,TRBJ2-7,TRBV6-6,TGTGCCAGCAGTCAGGGGGCGAGCTCCTACGAGCAGTACTTC,CASSQGASSYEQYF
NA,13,NA,TRBJ2-7,TRBV3-1/TRBV3-2,TGTGCCAGCAGCCAAGCCCAAACCTACGAGCAGTACTTC,CASSQAQTYEQYF
NA,12,NA,TRBJ1-1,TRBV27,TGTGCCAGCAGTTCCGGAGACACTGAAGCTTTCTTT,CASSSGDTEAFF
NA,14,NA,TRBJ2-7,TRBV5-5,TGTGCCAGCAGCTTTTCTGGGACCAACTACGAGCAGTACTTC,CASSFSGTNYEQYF
NA,15,NA,TRBJ1-2,TRBV5-1,TGCGCCAGCAGCTCCACTCCCCAAGCCAGCTATGGCTACACCTTC,CASSSTPQASYGYTF
NA,14,TRBD1,TRBJ1-2,TRBV27,TGTGCCAGCAGTTACAGGGGCCAGGCCTATGGCTACACCTTC,CASSYRGQAYGYTF
NA,15,TRBD2,TRBJ2-1,TRBV5-1,TGCGCCAGCAGCTTGGAGGGACTAGCACCCAATGAGCAGTTCTTC,CASSLEGLAPNEQFF
NA,12,TRBD2,TRBJ2-7,TRBV28,TGTGCCAGCAGCAGCGGGACTAGCTTTGCGTACTTC,CASSSGTSFAYF
NA,17,NA,TRBJ2-1,TRBV3-1/TRBV3-2,TGTGCCAGCAGCCAAGATCTCGCCGGAAGCTCCTACAATGAGCAGTTCTTC,CASSQDLAGSSYNEQFF
NA,15,TRBD1,TRBJ1-6,TRBV7-8,TGTGCCAGCAGGGGCGACAGGGTTGGGAATTCACCCCTCCACTTT,CASRGDRVGNSPLHF
NA,14,TRBD2,TRBJ2-7,TRBV5-1,TGCGCCAGCAGCTCGCTAGCGGGAGGGCCCGAGCAGTACTTC,CASSSLAGGPEQYF
NA,14,NA,TRBJ1-2,TRBV5-1,TGCGCCAGCAGCTTGGGCACAGGGTACTATGGCTACACCTTC,CASSLGTGYYGYTF
NA,17,TRBD1,TRBJ1-6,TRBV7-8,TGTGCCAGCAGCTTAAAATCCTGGACAGGGATAAATTCACCCCTCCACTTT,CASSLKSWTGINSPLHF
NA,15,TRBD2,TRBJ2-2,TRBV5-8,TGTGCCAGCAGCCATGGCGGGAGCCACACCGGGGAGCTGTTTTTT,CASSHGGSHTGELFF
NA,14,TRBD1,TRBJ2-7,TRBV9,TGTGCCAGCAGCGAGGACAGGGTGCCCTACGAGCAGTACTTC,CASSEDRVPYEQYF
NA,14,TRBD2,TRBJ2-7,TRBV5-1,TGCGCCAGCAGCAGCGGGAGACCCGGGGACGAGCAGTACTTC,CASSSGRPGDEQYF
NA,16,TRBD2,TRBJ2-3,TRBV7-2,TGTGCCAGCAGGGTGGGACTAGCGGGCCGCACAGATACGCAGTATTTT,CASRVGLAGRTDTQYF
NA,19,NA,TRBJ1-6,TRBV4-2,TGTGCCAGCAGCCAAGCCCCCGGTAGACGGCAGGGATTCTATTCACCCCTCCACTTT,CASSQAPGRRQGFYSPLHF
NA,16,TRBD2,TRBJ2-5,TRBV5-4,TGTGCCAGCAGCTTCGCTAGCGGGAGGCCCCAAGAGACCCAGTACTTC,CASSFASGRPQETQYF
NA,13,NA,TRBJ2-3,TRBV18,TGTGCCAGCTCACCACCTTTCACAGATACGCAGTATTTT,CASSPPFTDTQYF